This T cell receptor beta chain was observed in a study of blood T cell repertoires in COVID-19. Study in general: Sites in the United States, Italy and Spain provided acute and convalescent COVID-19 samples. Sample material is recorded as cDNA or gDNA derived from T cells, B-cell-depleted T cells, or PBMCs.

The V end was cut by 5 bases, the J end by 1 base, with 14 bases between. Germline values: CDR1 LNHDA, CDR2 SQIVND (reference sequence). The CDR3 consists of 15 residues. Assay: immunoSEQ multiplex PCR; the TCRdb copy retains only in-frame clones and omits some. The table includes about 230,000 clones, about four fifths detected once. Sample: peripheral blood. The sequence was obtained from an elderly man with acute or convalescent COVID-19. V gene TRBV19 combines with J gene TRBJ1-1, with TRBD1 as a possible D gene (5 bases). CDR3 in DNA: TGTGCCAGTAGTCCGCTATTGGGGGGGAACACTGAAGCTTTCTTT. This encodes CASSPLLGGNTEAFF.